This T cell receptor (beta chain) derives from a study of blood T cell repertoires in COVID-19. Study details: T cells, B-cell-depleted T cells, or PBMCs provided the cDNA or gDNA that served as material.

Participant-reported clinical history was the basis for cohort assignment. Germline V lookup: CDR1 SGHRS, CDR2 YFSETQ. This CDR3 has 15 amino acids. J was trimmed by 4 bases and V by 5 bases; bases with no gene match: 6. TCRdb keeps only in-frame clones here, not all; method: immunoSEQ multiplex PCR. The sample lists around 250,000 clones; 85% to 90% were seen once. Sequencing was performed on PBMCs or T cells enriched from blood (not recorded which). The V and J genes are TRBV5-1 and TRBJ1-4; the match to TRBD1 covers 9 bases. The receptor comes from a woman aged 30 to 39 with acute COVID-19. The CDR3 DNA reads TGCGCCAGCAGTCAAAGACAGGGGGTTAATGAAAAACTGTTTTTT. Translation gives CASSQRQGVNEKLFF.